This TCR beta chain was recorded in a study of response to subunit inactivated influenza vaccine. TCRdb reanalysed the RT-PCR reads using MiXCR and keeps one entry per CDR3 protein. The sample lists a few hundred thousand distinct CDR3 sequences; 20% to 25% were seen once. Whole-study findings and limits: Each seasonal flu vaccination may recruit only limited new T cells, authors suggested.

This clonotype was seen a handful of times. What it binds is unknown. With 4 bases removed from V and 4 bases from J, the gap between germline ends came to 7 bases. CDR3 length: 11 residues. Germline loops: CDR1 DFQATT, CDR2 SNEGSKA (reference sequence). Material: PBMCs from blood, obtained approximately 22 months after vaccination. The chain is built from TRBV20-1 and TRBJ1-2; no firm D call. The sequence was collected from a man aged 45 to 70 who received an inactivated influenza vaccine. This CDR3 reads CSAMGSYGYTF. Here the CDR3 DNA reads TGCAGTGCTATGGGCAGCTATGGCTACACCTTC.